This T cell receptor beta chain appears in the sequencing data of a study of Tregs in tolerant kidney transplant recipients. Study-level findings and limits: Findings come from small patient numbers and require larger validation. This study did not directly address biological reproducibility. Activated donor B cell expansion appeared to reveal the most relevant donor-specific TCRbeta repertoire.

CD4+CD25+CD127- Tregs, CD4+CD25- non-Tregs, CD4 and CD8 cells were sorted. Using immunoSEQ multiplex PCR, the repertoire was profiled, and TCRdb retains in-frame clones only, with some absent. This repertoire shows roughly 120,000 clones, about 90% found once; its top ten account for approximately 0.62%. Comments on this clone: The target antigen is unknown.

This TCR came from a human donor in good health. Source material: CD4+ T cells from blood.

This CDR3 reads CASSPDTNYGYTF. CDR3 DNA: TGTGCCAGCTCACCGGACACCAACTATGGCTACACCTTC. The gene calls are TRBV18 and TRBJ1-2, with D perhaps matching TRBD1 (5 bases). Trimming shortened V by 3 bases and J by 2 bases, and 7 bases separated the two germline ends. The germline gives CDR1 KGHSH, CDR2 LQKENI. This CDR3 spans 13 amino acids.